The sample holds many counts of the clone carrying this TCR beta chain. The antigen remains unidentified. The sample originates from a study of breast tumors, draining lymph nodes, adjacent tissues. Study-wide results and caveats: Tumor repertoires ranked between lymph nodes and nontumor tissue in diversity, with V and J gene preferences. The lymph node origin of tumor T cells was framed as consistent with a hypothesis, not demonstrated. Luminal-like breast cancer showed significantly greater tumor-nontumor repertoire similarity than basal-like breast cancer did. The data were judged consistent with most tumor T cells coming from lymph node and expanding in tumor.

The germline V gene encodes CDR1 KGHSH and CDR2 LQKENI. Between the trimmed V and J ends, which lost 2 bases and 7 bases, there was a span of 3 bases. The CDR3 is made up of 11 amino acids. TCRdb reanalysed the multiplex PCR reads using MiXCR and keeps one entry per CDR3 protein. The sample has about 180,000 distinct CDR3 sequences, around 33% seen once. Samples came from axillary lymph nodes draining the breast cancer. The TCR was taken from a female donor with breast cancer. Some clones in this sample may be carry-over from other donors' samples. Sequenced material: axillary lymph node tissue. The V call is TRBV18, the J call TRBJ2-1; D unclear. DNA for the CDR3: TGTGCCAGCTCACCAAATAATGAGCAGTTCTTC. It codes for CASSPNNEQFF.